Shown below are 2 T cell receptor beta chains from a single sample sequenced in a study of blood T cell repertoires in COVID-19. The method was immunoSEQ multiplex PCR; TCRdb's version includes in-frame clones alone and lacks a portion of them. The data show approximately 89,000 clones, with more than 70% seen just once and roughly 25% held by the top ten. Sequences were obtained from peripheral blood. The source is a man between 65 and 80 years old with acute or convalescent COVID-19.

The chain is built from TRBV2 and TRBJ1-2; no definite D call. V was clipped by 7 bases and J by 7 bases, with 13 bases between them. Germline V gene data show CDR1 as SNHLY and CDR2 as FYNNEI. CDR3 length: 12 amino acids. CDR3 in amino acids: CASTVQSAGYTF. The CDR3 nucleotides read TGTGCCAGCACGGTACAGTCTGCTGGCTACACCTTC.

The chain employs TRBV7-9 and TRBJ2-3; TRBD2 aligns across 9 bases. The length of the CDR3 is 16 residues. Germline values: CDR1 SEHNR, CDR2 FQNEAQ (reference sequence). J lost 4 bases, V lost 5 bases, and 10 bases had no gene match. DNA of the CDR3: TGTGCCAGCAGCCCTTCGGCGGGGGGGATGGCAGATACGCAGTATTTT. Amino acid sequence: CASSPSAGGMADTQYF.